Listed below are T cell receptor beta chains from one sample, sequenced in a study of cytomegalovirus exposure and HLA in healthy donors. Sequenced by immunoSEQ multiplex PCR; TCRdb stores in-frame clones only, minus some. The profile shows some 170,000 clones, around nine tenths of them singletons. Sequencing was done on a sample of PBMCs. The origin of the receptors is a woman aged 25 to 39 in good health and CMV-seronegative. Each CDR3 is given with its conserved first and last residue. The D gene is left open where the match is weak. Clone size is stated in some rows and not others, as once, few, many or a class when expanded.

V,size,D,J,CDR3,DNA
TRBV5-6,-,TRBD1,TRBJ1-2,CASSFYDRGDGYTF,TGTGCCAGCAGCTTCTACGACAGGGGCGATGGCTACACCTTC
TRBV6-1,-,-,TRBJ2-7,CASSEARQGRHEQYF,TGTGCCAGCAGTGAAGCCAGGCAGGGTCGGCACGAGCAGTACTTC
TRBV7-9,-,-,TRBJ2-7,CASSPLYEQYF,TGTGCCAGCAGCCCCCTATACGAGCAGTACTTC
TRBV7-2,-,-,TRBJ2-1,CASSLGGTEQFF,TGTGCCAGCAGCCTCGGCGGGACCGAGCAGTTCTTC
TRBV2,few,-,TRBJ1-3,CASSERVGNTIYF,TGTGCCAGCAGTGAGAGGGTAGGAAACACCATATATTTT
TRBV6-5,-,-,TRBJ2-3,CASRGHDTDTQYF,TGTGCCAGCAGGGGGCACGATACAGATACGCAGTATTTT
TRBV18,-,-,TRBJ2-3,CASSLSSTDTQYF,TGTGCCAGCTCATTATCGAGCACAGATACGCAGTATTTT
TRBV15,-,-,TRBJ1-1,CATSREGGRAEAFF,TGTGCCACCAGCAGAGAGGGGGGTCGGGCTGAAGCTTTCTTT
TRBV11-2,-,-,TRBJ1-6,CASSPRVGKASSYNSPLHF,TGTGCCAGCAGCCCCAGGGTGGGGAAGGCCAGCTCCTATAATTCACCCCTCCACTTT
TRBV6-5,-,-,TRBJ2-1,CASSEIRGYNEQFF,TGTGCCAGCAGCGAGATACGAGGGTACAATGAGCAGTTCTTC
TRBV4-3,once,-,TRBJ2-1,CASSQDITGSKQFF,TGCGCCAGCAGCCAAGATATTACAGGGTCAAAGCAGTTCTTC
TRBV27,-,-,TRBJ1-1,CASSLSVRGGNTEAFF,TGTGCCAGCAGTTTATCTGTTAGGGGAGGAAACACTGAAGCTTTCTTT
TRBV5-4,once,TRBD1,TRBJ2-7,CASRPDRVFYEQYF,TGTGCCAGCAGACCGGACAGGGTGTTCTACGAGCAGTACTTC
TRBV14,once,-,TRBJ2-5,CASSPHKGKSQETQYF,TGTGCCAGCAGCCCCCATAAGGGGAAATCCCAAGAGACCCAGTACTTC
TRBV6-4,-,TRBD1,TRBJ2-7,CASSQTGTGLHEQYF,TGTGCCAGCAGTCAAACCGGGACAGGGCTCCACGAGCAGTACTTC
TRBV2,once,TRBD1,TRBJ1-2,CASSAVGTGAWGYTF,TGTGCCAGCAGTGCTGTAGGGACAGGGGCGTGGGGCTACACCTTC
TRBV27,-,TRBD1,TRBJ1-2,CASSFDRGYGYTF,TGTGCCAGCAGTTTCGACAGGGGATATGGCTACACCTTC
TRBV28,-,TRBD1,TRBJ1-4,CASSSRQGWGEKLFF,TGTGCCAGCAGTTCCCGACAGGGATGGGGTGAAAAACTGTTTTTT
TRBV7-9,-,TRBD2,TRBJ2-7,CASSSGLAGGGTYEQYF,TGTGCCAGCAGCTCGGGACTAGCGGGGGGAGGGACCTACGAGCAGTACTTC
TRBV5-1,-,TRBD1,TRBJ1-2,CASSWGQGGTGYTF,TGCGCCAGCAGCTGGGGACAGGGTGGAACTGGCTACACCTTC
TRBV27,-,-,TRBJ1-5,CASSLNWRVGQPQHF,TGTGCCAGCAGTTTAAATTGGAGGGTCGGGCAGCCCCAGCATTTT
TRBV9,-,TRBD1,TRBJ2-3,CASSVGPGQSTDTQYF,TGTGCCAGCAGCGTAGGCCCGGGACAGAGCACAGATACGCAGTATTTT
TRBV7-9,-,-,TRBJ2-7,CASSLVFRVYEQYF,TGTGCCAGCAGCTTAGTGTTCAGGGTCTACGAGCAGTACTTC
TRBV4-1,-,TRBD2,TRBJ2-3,CASSPLAGSDTQYF,TGCGCCAGCAGCCCGTTAGCGGGGTCAGATACGCAGTATTTT
TRBV2,-,TRBD1,TRBJ1-2,CASSIGTGNDYGYTF,TGTGCCAGCAGCATCGGGACAGGGAACGACTATGGCTACACCTTC
TRBV5-1,-,TRBD1,TRBJ1-5,CASRRDRVHSNQPQHF,TGCGCCAGCAGAAGGGACAGGGTACATAGCAATCAGCCCCAGCATTTT
TRBV25-1,-,-,TRBJ2-7,CASSSRQEPYEQYF,TGTGCCAGCAGTAGCAGACAGGAACCCTACGAGCAGTACTTC
TRBV10-2,once,TRBD2,TRBJ2-2,CASRSGLAGDRTGELFF,TGCGCCAGCAGGAGCGGACTAGCGGGGGATCGCACCGGGGAGCTGTTTTTT
TRBV5-1,once,TRBD2,TRBJ2-2,CASSHSLAGGGTGELFF,TGCGCCAGCAGCCACTCCCTAGCGGGGGGGGGCACCGGGGAGCTGTTTTTT
TRBV10-1,once,-,TRBJ1-2,CASSRSGRVVYGYTF,TGCGCCAGCAGCAGATCTGGGAGGGTGGTGTATGGCTACACCTTC
TRBV4-2,-,TRBD2,TRBJ2-7,CASSPGTSGSIYEQYF,TGTGCCAGCAGCCCCGGGACTAGCGGATCGATCTACGAGCAGTACTTC
TRBV5-6,-,TRBD1,TRBJ1-6,CASSLAGTGGSPLHF,TGTGCCAGCAGCCTGGCTGGGACAGGGGGTTCACCCCTCCACTTT
TRBV19,-,TRBD2,TRBJ2-1,CASGPGLAPNNEQFF,TGTGCCAGTGGGCCGGGACTAGCACCGAACAATGAGCAGTTCTTC
TRBV19,-,-,TRBJ2-7,CASSALPGLLIYEQYF,TGTGCCAGTAGTGCTCTACCGGGACTTTTGATCTACGAGCAGTACTTC
TRBV4-1,-,TRBD1,TRBJ1-2,CASSQDRMIGTGATGYTF,TGCGCCAGCAGCCAAGATAGAATGATAGGGACAGGGGCGACTGGCTACACCTTC
TRBV6-5,-,TRBD1,TRBJ1-1,CASQQGANTEAFF,TGTGCCAGCCAACAGGGGGCAAACACTGAAGCTTTCTTT
TRBV6-1,-,TRBD2,TRBJ2-3,CASSVGTSGIDTQYF,TGTGCCAGCAGTGTAGGGACTAGCGGGATAGATACGCAGTATTTT
TRBV6-1,few,-,TRBJ2-3,CASSEGQETDTQYF,TGTGCCAGCAGTGAAGGGCAGGAAACAGATACGCAGTATTTT
TRBV27,-,TRBD2,TRBJ2-3,CATGGDTQYF,TGTGCCACCGGGGGGGATACGCAGTATTTT
TRBV11-2,few,TRBD1,TRBJ2-2,CASRPSSGQGSFVTGELFF,TGTGCCAGCAGACCCTCCTCGGGACAGGGGAGCTTCGTCACCGGGGAGCTGTTTTTT
TRBV4-1,-,TRBD2,TRBJ2-5,CASSHRLAGEGETQYF,TGCGCCAGCAGCCACCGACTAGCGGGGGAGGGAGAGACCCAGTACTTC
TRBV2,few,-,TRBJ1-5,CARGGERNQPQHF,TGTGCCAGGGGAGGGGAAAGGAATCAGCCCCAGCATTTT
TRBV19,once,-,TRBJ2-3,CASSSSGAGADTQYF,TGTGCCAGTAGTTCCAGCGGGGCAGGGGCAGATACGCAGTATTTT
TRBV6-6,-,-,TRBJ2-7,CASSIDSSSYEQYF,TGTGCCAGCAGTATCGACAGCAGCTCCTACGAGCAGTACTTC
TRBV15,-,-,TRBJ1-3,CATSREHPLALTGNTIYF,TGTGCCACCAGCAGAGAGCATCCACTCGCCTTAACTGGAAACACCATATATTTT
TRBV27,-,-,TRBJ2-7,CASSPTQGTGEQYF,TGTGCCAGCAGTCCGACCCAGGGGACGGGTGAGCAGTACTTC
TRBV13,-,-,TRBJ2-5,CASSPSGARIETQYF,TGTGCCAGCAGCCCCAGTGGGGCCAGGATAGAGACCCAGTACTTC
TRBV27,-,TRBD2,TRBJ2-1,CASSFIGLAGRYEQFF,TGTGCCAGCAGTTTTATCGGGCTAGCGGGGAGATATGAGCAGTTCTTC
TRBV6-4,once,-,TRBJ1-5,CASSSEGGQPQHF,TGTGCCAGCAGTTCGGAGGGAGGTCAGCCCCAGCATTTT